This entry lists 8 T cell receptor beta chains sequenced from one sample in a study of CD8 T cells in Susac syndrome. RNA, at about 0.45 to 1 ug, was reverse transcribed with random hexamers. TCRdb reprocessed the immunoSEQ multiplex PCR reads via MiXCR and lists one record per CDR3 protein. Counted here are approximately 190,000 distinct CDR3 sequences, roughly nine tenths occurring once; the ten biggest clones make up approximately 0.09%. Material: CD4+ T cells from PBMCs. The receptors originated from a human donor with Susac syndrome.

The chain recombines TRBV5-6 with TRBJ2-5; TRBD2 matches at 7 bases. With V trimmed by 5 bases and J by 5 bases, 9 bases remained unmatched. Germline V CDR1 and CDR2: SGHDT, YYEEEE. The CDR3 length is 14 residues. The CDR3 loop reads CASRRTRPGETQYF. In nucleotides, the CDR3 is TGTGCCAGCAGGCGGACTAGGCCGGGGGAGACCCAGTACTTC.

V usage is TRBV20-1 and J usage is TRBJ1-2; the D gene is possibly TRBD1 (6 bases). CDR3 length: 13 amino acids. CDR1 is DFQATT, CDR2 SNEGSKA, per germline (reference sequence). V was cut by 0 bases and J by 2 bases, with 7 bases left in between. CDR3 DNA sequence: TGCAGTGCTAGAGAGGGGGCCAACTATGGCTACACCTTC. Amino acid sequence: CSAREGANYGYTF.

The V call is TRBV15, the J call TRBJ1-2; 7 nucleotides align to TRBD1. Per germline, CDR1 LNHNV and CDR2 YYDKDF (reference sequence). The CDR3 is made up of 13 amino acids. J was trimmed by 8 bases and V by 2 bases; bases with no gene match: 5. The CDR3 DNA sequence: TGTGCCACCAGCAGAAAGACAGGGCCCGGCTACACCTTC. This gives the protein CATSRKTGPGYTF.

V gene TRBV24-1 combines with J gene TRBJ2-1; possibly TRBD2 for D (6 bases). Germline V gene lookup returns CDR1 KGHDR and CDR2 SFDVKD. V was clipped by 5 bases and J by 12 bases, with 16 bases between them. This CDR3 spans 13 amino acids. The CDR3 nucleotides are TGTGCCACCAGTGCGGCTAGCGTATATGGGCAGTTCTTC. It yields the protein CATSAASVYGQFF.

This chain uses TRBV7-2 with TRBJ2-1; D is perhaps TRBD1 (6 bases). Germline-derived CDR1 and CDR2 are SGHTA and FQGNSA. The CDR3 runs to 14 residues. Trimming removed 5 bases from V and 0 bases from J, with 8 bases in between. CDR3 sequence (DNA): TGTGCCAGCAGCGGGGGCATCTCCTACAATGAGCAGTTCTTC. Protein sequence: CASSGGISYNEQFF. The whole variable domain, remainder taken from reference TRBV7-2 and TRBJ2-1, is GAGVSQSPSNKVTEKGKDVELRCDPISGHTALYWYRQSLGQGLEFLIYFQGNSAPDKSGLPSDRFSAERTGGSVSTLTIQRTQQEDSAVYLCASSGGISYNEQFFGPGTRLTVL.

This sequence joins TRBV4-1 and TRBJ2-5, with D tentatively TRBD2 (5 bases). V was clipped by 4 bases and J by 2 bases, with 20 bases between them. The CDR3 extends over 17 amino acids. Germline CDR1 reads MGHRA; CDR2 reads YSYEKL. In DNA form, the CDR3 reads TGCGCCAGCAGCCGTCAGGTTGCAGGAGGTGTGCAAGAGACCCAGTACTTC. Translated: CASSRQVAGGVQETQYF.

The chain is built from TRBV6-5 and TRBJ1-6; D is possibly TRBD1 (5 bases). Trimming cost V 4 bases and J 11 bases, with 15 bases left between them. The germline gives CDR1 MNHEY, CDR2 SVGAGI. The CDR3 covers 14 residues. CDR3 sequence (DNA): TGTGCCAGCAGTTTAAGAGGGGCCAGCCCACCCCTCCACTTT. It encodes CASSLRGASPPLHF.

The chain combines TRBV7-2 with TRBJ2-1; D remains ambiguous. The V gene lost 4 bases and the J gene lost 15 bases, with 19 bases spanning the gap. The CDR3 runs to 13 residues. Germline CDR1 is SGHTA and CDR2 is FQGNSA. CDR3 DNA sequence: TGTGCCAGCAGCTCCCTCGGTACTCCCGGTGCGTTCTTC. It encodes CASSSLGTPGAFF.